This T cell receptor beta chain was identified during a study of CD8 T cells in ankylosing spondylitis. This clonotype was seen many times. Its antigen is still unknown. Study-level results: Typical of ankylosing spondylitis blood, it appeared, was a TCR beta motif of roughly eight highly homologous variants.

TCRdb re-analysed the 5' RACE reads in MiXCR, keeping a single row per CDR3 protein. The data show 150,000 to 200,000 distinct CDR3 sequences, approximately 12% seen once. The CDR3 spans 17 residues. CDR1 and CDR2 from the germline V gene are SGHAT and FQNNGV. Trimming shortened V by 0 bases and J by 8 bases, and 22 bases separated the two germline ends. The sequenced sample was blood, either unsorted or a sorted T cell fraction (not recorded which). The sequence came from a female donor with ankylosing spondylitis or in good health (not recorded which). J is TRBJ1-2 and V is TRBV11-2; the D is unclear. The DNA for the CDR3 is TGTGCCAGCAGCTTAGATCAAGGTTCCATGGGTCGATCGGGCTACACCTTC. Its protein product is CASSLDQGSMGRSGYTF.